The T cell receptor (beta chain) described here comes from a study of tumor and adjacent non-tumor tissue in lung cancer. About the study: Patients comprised 12 adenocarcinoma, a couple of squamous cell carcinoma and 1 small cell lung cancer. Study outcomes and limitations: Higher tumor TCR diversity was associated with shorter survival. Top 100 clones took a larger repertoire share in normal lung.

No cell sorting was done before RNA was extracted from the tissue. V trimming: 8 bases; J trimming: 3 bases; junction bases outside the gene matches: 11. The V gene's germline CDR1 is LGHNA and CDR2 YSLEER. This CDR3 contains 15 residues. About this clonotype itself: What it binds is unknown.

TCRbeta libraries were built with three rounds of nested PCR, modified from ARM-PCR. One entry per CDR3 protein, called by TCRdb with MiXCR from the multiplex PCR reads. The sample includes around 99,000 distinct CDR3 sequences, roughly 77% of them seen just once. The V gene is TRBV4-3, the J gene TRBJ2-7; 9 nucleotides agree with TRBD1. The source material was lung tumor tissue. This TCR was recovered from a woman aged 60-75 years with non-small cell lung cancer. CDR3 loop: CASCRDQDRGYEQYF. The CDR3 DNA sequence: TGCGCCAGCTGCCGAGACCAGGACAGGGGCTACGAGCAGTACTTC.